A selection of T cell receptor beta chains follows, all from one sample in a study of regulatory T cells in long-lasting Graves disease. TCRdb re-called the multiplex PCR reads through MiXCR, storing one row per CDR3 protein. The table includes a few hundred thousand distinct CDR3 sequences, roughly a sixth detected once. This sample was also put to use in a study of T cells in Graves' hyperthyroidism and ophthalmopathy.

Here the sequenced sample was peripheral blood mononuclear cells (PBMCs), taken at new diagnosis, from a patient treated with antithyroid drugs. The receptor source for this set is a man aged 40-55 years with Graves disease. The CDR3 runs from the conserved cysteine through the conserved F or W. Each record gives: J gene, clone size, V gene, D gene, CDR3 protein, CDR3 DNA. A D gene is named only where the DNA matches it firmly. Size tells how often a clone was seen (once, few, many) or the class of an expanded clone, and some rows leave it out.

J gene: TRBJ1-5
clone size: many
V gene: TRBV20-1
D gene: TRBD1
CDR3 protein: CSAWGQLLDQPQHF
CDR3 DNA: TGCAGTGCTTGGGGACAGCTTCTCGATCAGCCCCAGCATTTT

J gene: TRBJ2-1
clone size: few
V gene: TRBV4-1
D gene: TRBD2
CDR3 protein: CASSQVGRGKYNEQFF
CDR3 DNA: TGCGCCAGCAGCCAAGTAGGGCGGGGGAAGTACAATGAGCAGTTCTTC

J gene: TRBJ1-6
clone size: few
V gene: TRBV25-1
D gene: TRBD1
CDR3 protein: CASSQTGGNSPLHF
CDR3 DNA: TGTGCCAGCAGTCAGACAGGGGGAAATTCACCCCTCCACTTT

J gene: TRBJ1-1
clone size: many
V gene: TRBV13
D gene: -
CDR3 protein: CASSPWGRGNTEAFF
CDR3 DNA: TGTGCCAGCAGCCCATGGGGCAGGGGGAACACTGAAGCTTTCTTT

J gene: TRBJ1-4
clone size: few
V gene: TRBV12-3/TRBV12-4
D gene: -
CDR3 protein: CASSPARNEKLFF
CDR3 DNA: TGTGCCAGCAGTCCCGCTCGTAATGAAAAACTGTTTTTT

J gene: TRBJ2-4
clone size: few
V gene: TRBV4-3
D gene: -
CDR3 protein: CASSQEIGQTLAKNIQYF
CDR3 DNA: TGCGCCAGCAGCCAAGAAATCGGGCAGACCTTAGCCAAAAACATTCAGTACTTC

J gene: TRBJ2-3
clone size: few
V gene: TRBV20-1
D gene: -
CDR3 protein: CSARDLGLNTDTQYF
CDR3 DNA: TGCAGTGCTAGAGATTTGGGCCTGAACACAGATACGCAGTATTTT

J gene: TRBJ1-2
clone size: many
V gene: TRBV3-1
D gene: TRBD1
CDR3 protein: CASSNRDRDRTYGYTF
CDR3 DNA: TGTGCCAGCAGTAACCGGGACAGGGATCGTACCTATGGCTACACCTTC

J gene: TRBJ2-2
clone size: few
V gene: TRBV28
D gene: -
CDR3 protein: CASSPTGFTNTGELFF
CDR3 DNA: TGTGCCAGCAGTCCGACAGGTTTTACGAACACCGGGGAGCTGTTTTTT

J gene: TRBJ2-4
clone size: -
V gene: TRBV11-2
D gene: -
CDR3 protein: CASSRSIDIQYF
CDR3 DNA: TGTGCCAGCAGCCGTTCTATCGACATTCAGTACTTC

J gene: TRBJ2-2
clone size: -
V gene: TRBV10-2
D gene: TRBD1
CDR3 protein: CASKDLRTGGFSGELFF
CDR3 DNA: TGCGCCAGCAAAGATTTGAGGACAGGGGGTTTTAGCGGGGAGCTGTTTTTT

J gene: TRBJ2-1
clone size: -
V gene: TRBV7-3
D gene: TRBD1
CDR3 protein: CASSKAGGQGLNEQFF
CDR3 DNA: TGTGCCAGCAGCAAGGCCGGTGGACAGGGCCTCAATGAGCAGTTCTTC

J gene: TRBJ1-2
clone size: -
V gene: TRBV27
D gene: TRBD1
CDR3 protein: CASSLQGGNYGYTF
CDR3 DNA: TGTGCCAGCAGCTTACAGGGGGGCAACTATGGCTACACCTTC

J gene: TRBJ1-1
clone size: -
V gene: TRBV30
D gene: -
CDR3 protein: CAWSDRGHRNTEAFF
CDR3 DNA: TGTGCCTGGAGTGACCGAGGACACCGGAACACTGAAGCTTTCTTT

J gene: TRBJ2-7
clone size: many
V gene: TRBV11-2
D gene: TRBD2
CDR3 protein: CASSPGGTSGAYEQYF
CDR3 DNA: TGTGCCAGCAGCCCTGGGGGCACTAGCGGGGCCTACGAGCAGTACTTC

J gene: TRBJ2-2
clone size: many
V gene: TRBV27
D gene: -
CDR3 protein: CASSLSRRNTGELFF
CDR3 DNA: TGTGCCAGCAGTTTGAGCAGGAGGAACACCGGGGAGCTGTTTTTT

J gene: TRBJ1-2
clone size: -
V gene: TRBV9
D gene: TRBD1
CDR3 protein: CASSVSGQGDGYTF
CDR3 DNA: TGTGCCAGCAGCGTATCAGGACAGGGGGATGGCTACACCTTC

J gene: TRBJ2-2
clone size: many
V gene: TRBV6-1
D gene: TRBD1
CDR3 protein: CASRPTGGGELFF
CDR3 DNA: TGTGCCAGCAGACCTACAGGGGGCGGGGAGCTGTTTTTT

J gene: TRBJ2-5
clone size: many
V gene: TRBV18
D gene: TRBD1
CDR3 protein: CASSPARTGPPTQYF
CDR3 DNA: TGTGCCAGCTCACCAGCTCGGACAGGGCCCCCGACCCAGTACTTC

J gene: TRBJ1-6
clone size: few
V gene: TRBV15
D gene: -
CDR3 protein: CATSRESRHSPLHF
CDR3 DNA: TGTGCCACCAGCAGGGAGTCCCGCCATTCACCCCTCCACTTT

J gene: TRBJ2-1
clone size: many
V gene: TRBV9
D gene: TRBD2
CDR3 protein: CASSPRLGSGGPFNEQFF
CDR3 DNA: TGTGCCAGCAGCCCGAGGCTAGGTAGCGGGGGTCCTTTCAATGAGCAGTTCTTC

J gene: TRBJ1-5
clone size: many
V gene: TRBV12-3/TRBV12-4
D gene: -
CDR3 protein: CASSSDHNQPQHF
CDR3 DNA: TGTGCCAGCAGTTCCGATCACAATCAGCCCCAGCATTTT

J gene: TRBJ1-6
clone size: few
V gene: TRBV20-1
D gene: -
CDR3 protein: CSASMALYNSPLHF
CDR3 DNA: TGCAGTGCTAGCATGGCCCTATATAATTCACCCCTCCACTTT

J gene: TRBJ1-4
clone size: many
V gene: TRBV12-3/TRBV12-4
D gene: -
CDR3 protein: CASSHQRLGQGTNEKLFF
CDR3 DNA: TGTGCCAGCAGTCACCAACGCCTCGGGCAGGGCACTAATGAAAAACTGTTTTTT

J gene: TRBJ1-5
clone size: -
V gene: TRBV20-1
D gene: -
CDR3 protein: CSAFRGSNQPQHF
CDR3 DNA: TGCAGTGCTTTCAGGGGTTCGAATCAGCCCCAGCATTTT

J gene: TRBJ2-1
clone size: many
V gene: TRBV5-1
D gene: TRBD2
CDR3 protein: CASSLISGGALNEQFF
CDR3 DNA: TGCGCCAGCAGCTTGATCAGCGGGGGGGCTCTGAATGAGCAGTTCTTC

J gene: TRBJ2-7
clone size: -
V gene: TRBV6-2/TRBV6-3
D gene: TRBD2
CDR3 protein: CASSPGGGHTTWYYEQYF
CDR3 DNA: TGTGCCAGCAGCCCCGGCGGGGGGCACACTACCTGGTACTACGAGCAGTACTTC

J gene: TRBJ1-2
clone size: many
V gene: TRBV5-6
D gene: -
CDR3 protein: CASSRGPYGYTF
CDR3 DNA: TGTGCCAGCAGCAGGGGACCCTATGGCTACACCTTC

J gene: TRBJ2-3
clone size: -
V gene: TRBV5-6
D gene: TRBD1
CDR3 protein: CASSRGTGGDTQYF
CDR3 DNA: TGTGCCAGCAGCCGGGGGACAGGGGGAGATACGCAGTATTTT

J gene: TRBJ2-4
clone size: many
V gene: TRBV27
D gene: TRBD1
CDR3 protein: CASSGQGIGNIQYF
CDR3 DNA: TGTGCCAGCAGTGGACAGGGTATCGGAAACATTCAGTACTTC

J gene: TRBJ1-1
clone size: -
V gene: TRBV12-3/TRBV12-4
D gene: TRBD1
CDR3 protein: CASRGQGGLTEAFF
CDR3 DNA: TGTGCCAGCCGGGGACAGGGCGGGTTGACTGAAGCTTTCTTT

J gene: TRBJ2-7
clone size: -
V gene: TRBV5-1
D gene: -
CDR3 protein: CASSSEKGSDEQYF
CDR3 DNA: TGCGCCAGCAGCTCCGAGAAGGGATCTGACGAGCAGTACTTC

J gene: TRBJ2-1
clone size: -
V gene: TRBV19
D gene: TRBD1
CDR3 protein: CASSGLDRSSYNEQFF
CDR3 DNA: TGTGCCAGTAGTGGTTTGGACAGGAGCTCCTACAATGAGCAGTTCTTC

J gene: TRBJ2-3
clone size: -
V gene: TRBV5-1
D gene: -
CDR3 protein: CASDEAPPTDTQYF
CDR3 DNA: TGCGCCAGCGATGAGGCCCCACCCACAGATACGCAGTATTTT

J gene: TRBJ1-3
clone size: few
V gene: TRBV5-1
D gene: -
CDR3 protein: CASSLGTASGNTIYF
CDR3 DNA: TGCGCCAGCAGCTTGGGGACGGCCTCTGGAAACACCATATATTTT

J gene: TRBJ2-3
clone size: -
V gene: TRBV11-2
D gene: TRBD2
CDR3 protein: CASSSLRGRTSGGGLGNTQYF
CDR3 DNA: TGTGCCAGCAGCTCCCTCAGGGGGCGGACTAGCGGGGGGGGACTCGGTAATACGCAGTATTTT

J gene: TRBJ1-1
clone size: many
V gene: TRBV5-1
D gene: -
CDR3 protein: CASSMTDVGNTEAFF
CDR3 DNA: TGCGCCAGCAGCATGACCGACGTGGGGAACACTGAAGCTTTCTTT

J gene: TRBJ1-6
clone size: few
V gene: TRBV7-9
D gene: -
CDR3 protein: CASSLGSGLGDSPLHF
CDR3 DNA: TGTGCCAGCAGCTTAGGGTCGGGGTTGGGTGATTCACCCCTCCACTTT

J gene: TRBJ2-4
clone size: -
V gene: TRBV27
D gene: -
CDR3 protein: CASSLFYRNIQYF
CDR3 DNA: TGTGCCAGCAGTTTATTTTACAGAAACATTCAGTACTTC

J gene: TRBJ1-2
clone size: many
V gene: TRBV5-1
D gene: -
CDR3 protein: CASSLAGDTGYTF
CDR3 DNA: TGCGCCAGCAGCTTGGCAGGGGATACTGGCTACACCTTC

J gene: TRBJ1-3
clone size: few
V gene: TRBV27
D gene: -
CDR3 protein: CASSTGFGGNTIYF
CDR3 DNA: TGTGCCAGCAGTACAGGGTTCGGTGGAAACACCATATATTTT

J gene: TRBJ1-2
clone size: many
V gene: TRBV2
D gene: -
CDR3 protein: CASSAGQNYGYTF
CDR3 DNA: TGTGCCAGCAGTGCCGGACAGAACTATGGCTACACCTTC

J gene: TRBJ1-6
clone size: many
V gene: TRBV20-1
D gene: TRBD1
CDR3 protein: CSASRGTGENSPLHF
CDR3 DNA: TGCAGTGCTAGCAGGGGGACAGGGGAAAATTCACCCCTCCACTTT

J gene: TRBJ1-4
clone size: -
V gene: TRBV5-1
D gene: -
CDR3 protein: CASSLGPGGTTNEKLFF
CDR3 DNA: TGCGCCAGCAGCTTGGGCCCGGGGGGTACAACTAATGAAAAACTGTTTTTT

J gene: TRBJ1-3
clone size: many
V gene: TRBV7-2
D gene: -
CDR3 protein: CASSLAQTGLGNTIYF
CDR3 DNA: TGTGCCAGCAGCTTAGCGCAAACAGGGCTCGGAAACACCATATATTTT

J gene: TRBJ1-5
clone size: -
V gene: TRBV12-3/TRBV12-4
D gene: TRBD1
CDR3 protein: CASSLGQGARGNQPQHF
CDR3 DNA: TGTGCCAGCAGTTTAGGTCAGGGGGCGCGAGGCAATCAGCCCCAGCATTTT

J gene: TRBJ2-3
clone size: many
V gene: TRBV11-2
D gene: TRBD2
CDR3 protein: CASRRGGGGSTDTQYF
CDR3 DNA: TGTGCCAGCAGGCGGGGGGGCGGGGGGAGCACAGATACGCAGTATTTT

J gene: TRBJ2-1
clone size: many
V gene: TRBV2
D gene: TRBD2
CDR3 protein: CASSRLAGASYNEQFF
CDR3 DNA: TGTGCCAGCAGTCGACTAGCGGGGGCTTCCTACAATGAGCAGTTCTTC

J gene: TRBJ2-1
clone size: -
V gene: TRBV7-7
D gene: -
CDR3 protein: CASSFEGARGEQFF
CDR3 DNA: TGTGCTAGCAGCTTCGAGGGGGCGCGGGGTGAGCAGTTCTTC